Shown below are 9 T cell receptor beta chains from a single sample sequenced in a study of technical replicates of blood from a few donors. The assay was immunoSEQ multiplex PCR, and TCRdb's table has in-frame clones only and misses some. This sample has approximately 81,000 clones; around 95% occur once, and the top ten carry 0.35% to 0.45%. Material: T cells isolated from PBMCs. The source is a human donor in good health.

This sequence joins TRBV4-3 and TRBJ1-3; TRBD1 is a possible D gene (5 bases). This CDR3 is 13 amino acids long. The germline gives CDR1 LGHNA, CDR2 YSLEER. Trimming shortened V by 4 bases and J by 3 bases, and 7 bases separated the two germline ends. CDR3 sequence reads: CASSRGVGNTIYF. The CDR3 region has the DNA TGCGCCAGCAGCCGGGGCGTTGGAAACACCATATATTTT.

The chain couples TRBV5-6 to TRBJ1-5; 7 nucleotides line up with TRBD1. The CDR3 contains 15 residues. The germline V gene encodes CDR1 SGHDT and CDR2 YYEEEE. V lost 5 bases and J lost 3; bases outside the gene matches: 8. This CDR3 reads CASRSGQSLNQPQHF. DNA for the CDR3: TGTGCCAGCAGATCGGGACAGTCCCTCAATCAGCCCCAGCATTTT.

The chain combines TRBV5-4 with TRBJ1-2; no clear D gene. The CDR3 has 12 amino acids. Germline CDR1 reads SGHNT; CDR2 reads YYREEE (reference sequence). V shed 1 base and J shed 6 bases, with 7 bases lying between them. The CDR3 here is CASSLYTDGYTF. The CDR3 region has the DNA TGTGCCAGCAGCTTGTATACGGATGGCTACACCTTC.

The chain uses TRBV6-5 and TRBJ1-3, with no clear D. Germline V CDR1 and CDR2: MNHEY, SVGAGI. The CDR3 is made up of 13 amino acids. Trimming removed 0 bases from V and 4 bases from J, with 4 bases in between. As DNA, the CDR3 is TGTGCCAGCAGTTACTCTGCGGGAAACACCATATATTTT. It codes for CASSYSAGNTIYF.

This clone occurred once. CDR3 protein: CASSSQNQPQHF. The CDR3 bases are TGTGCCAGCTCATCTCAGAATCAGCCCCAGCATTTT. The chain couples TRBV18 to TRBJ1-5; unclear D gene. Germline CDR1 is KGHSH and CDR2 is LQKENI. The CDR3 loop spans 12 amino acids. V was trimmed by 5 bases and J by 4 bases, leaving 6 bases between them.

The gene calls are TRBV10-3 and TRBJ1-3, with 7 bases fitting TRBD1. The CDR3 is 15 residues long. The V segment lost 10 bases and the J segment 2 bases; nucleotides outside the gene matches: 11. Germline CDR1 ENHRY, CDR2 SYGVKD. The CDR3 nucleotides read TGTGCCACTTCCCCCCCAGACAGGGCTGGAAACACCATATATTTT. Amino acid sequence: CATSPPDRAGNTIYF.

V usage is TRBV28 and J usage is TRBJ2-2, with a possible D match to TRBD1 (5 bases). Between the trimmed V and J ends, which lost 8 bases and 3 bases, there was a span of 19 bases. The CDR3 totals 16 residues. Germline loops: CDR1 MDHEN, CDR2 SYDVKM. The CDR3 is CASDSRQLDHTGELFF. The CDR3 region has the DNA TGTGCCAGCGATAGTAGACAGTTGGACCACACCGGGGAGCTGTTTTTT.

The rearrangement joins TRBV5-8 to TRBJ1-1; no clear D. CDR1 and CDR2 (germline): SGHTS, YDEGEE. The CDR3 spans 14 residues. The V end lost 0 bases, the J end lost 0 bases, and 6 bases lay between the germline ends. The CDR3 protein is CASSLGHLNTEAFF. As DNA, the CDR3 is TGTGCCAGCAGCTTGGGACACTTGAACACTGAAGCTTTCTTT.

The chain carries TRBV5-6 and TRBJ2-3, with 8 bases lining up with TRBD2. Germline lookup yields CDR1 SGHDT and CDR2 YYEEEE. The CDR3 length is 16 residues. The V gene end was trimmed by 0 bases and the J gene end by 4 bases; junction bases not matched to a gene: 7. As DNA, the CDR3 is TGTGCCAGCAGCTTGGCGGGAGGGTGGGAAGCAGATACGCAGTATTTT. Its translation: CASSLAGGWEADTQYF.